This passage covers 10 T cell receptor beta chains from one sample sequenced in a study of T-cell reconstitution after alpha-beta-depleted transplantation in children (dated by TCRdb to 2016 to 2017). This specimen's treatment or condition label, interpreted: allogeneic hematopoietic cell transplantation with graft depleted of TCRalphabeta T cells and CD19 B cells. The library was built by means of PCR. The instrument was an Illumina HiSeq 2500. Molecular barcoding was employed in the preparation of TCR libraries, with unique molecular identifiers being used to normalize TCRbeta repertoire quantification. Using fastp trimming at Q25 and MiXCR clonotype assembly, TCRdb reanalyzed the public sequencing data and kept in-frame beta chains. Duplicate CDR3 protein sequences are folded into a single record with the most common DNA and genes. The sample table lists about 900,000 distinct CDR3 sequences, about 30% of them with a count of one. The top ten constitute over 25% of the sample.

This specimen was PBMCs, mostly from graft donor cells, taken 360 days after TCRalphabeta/CD19-depleted stem cell transplant. The receptors shown here come from a boy in the first two years of life who had a stem cell transplant for SCID, so the T cells may come from the graft donor.

This rearrangement joins TRBV6-2 or TRBV6-3 to TRBJ2-1; 7 positions match TRBD1. V lost 7 bases to trimming and J lost 0 bases; unmatched junction nucleotides: 9. The V gene's germline CDR1 is MNHEY and CDR2 SVGEGT. The CDR3 is made up of 16 amino acids. The CDR3 nucleotides are TGTGCCAGCACCAGAGGGGGCAGGAGCTCCTACAATGAGCAGTTCTTC. Its protein product is CASTRGGRSSYNEQFF.

The V gene is TRBV20-1, the J gene TRBJ2-2; no reliable D call. The CDR3 sequence is 14 residues long. The V end lost 5 bases, the J end lost 2 bases, and 12 bases lay between the germline ends. The germline V gene encodes CDR1 DFQATT and CDR2 SNEGSKA (reference sequence). The CDR3 here is CSASQTGNTGELFF. CDR3 DNA: TGCAGTGCTTCTCAGACGGGCAACACCGGGGAGCTGTTTTTT.

V usage is TRBV5-5 and J usage is TRBJ2-3, with D unresolved. Germline-derived CDR1 and CDR2 are SGHKS and YYEKEE (reference sequence). V gave up 7 bases and J gave up 0 bases, with 15 bases separating them. There are 15 residues in the CDR3. The CDR3 spells CASAVRPTSTDTQYF. The CDR3, as DNA: TGTGCCAGCGCAGTAAGGCCTACTAGCACAGATACGCAGTATTTT.

There are a few counts of this clonotype. The chain employs TRBV11-1 and TRBJ2-1, with 8 bases matching TRBD1. Trimming cost V 1 base and J 8 bases; bases outside gene matches: 16. Looked up from germline, CDR1 is SGHAT and CDR2 is FQDESV (reference sequence). This CDR3 is 18 amino acids long. In DNA form, the CDR3 reads TGTGCCAGCAGCTTAGGATCTGAGGGCCCGGGACAGGCTGATGAGCAGTTCTTC. It yields the protein CASSLGSEGPGQADEQFF.

The rearrangement joins TRBV19 to TRBJ1-4, with unresolved D. With 4 bases removed from V and 3 bases from J, the gap between germline ends came to 9 bases. The CDR3 extends over 14 amino acids. Germline V gene sequence: CDR1 LNHDA, CDR2 SQIVND (reference sequence). The CDR3 here is CASSTPLANEKLFF. CDR3 in DNA: TGTGCCAGTAGTACCCCCCTGGCTAATGAAAAACTGTTTTTT.

The sample holds a few counts of this clonotype. This chain connects TRBV5-1 to TRBJ2-7, with D possibly matching TRBD1 (6 bases). The germline V and J ends were trimmed by 3 bases and 3 bases, with 13 bases remaining between them. The V gene's germline CDR1 is SGHRS and CDR2 YFSETQ. The CDR3 loop spans 14 amino acids. The CDR3 protein is CASSSPLQGYEQYF. The CDR3 region has the DNA TGCGCCAGCAGCTCCCCCCTACAGGGCTACGAGCAGTACTTC.

The chain links TRBV11-2 to TRBJ2-7, with D possibly called TRBD1 or TRBD2 (6 bases each). V lost 4 bases and J 2 bases, leaving 15 bases between the germline ends. In germline, CDR1 is SGHAT, CDR2 FQNNGV. The length of the CDR3 is 15 residues. CDR3 bases: TGTGCCAGCAGCTCCGACGGGGGCAGGACCTACGAGCAGTACTTC. Protein: CASSSDGGRTYEQYF.

This clonotype was counted a single time. The CDR3 spells CMGHGDTGELFF. The CDR3 DNA is TGTATGGGTCACGGGGACACCGGGGAGCTGTTTTTT. This chain links TRBV2 with TRBJ2-2, with D possibly being TRBD2 (5 bases). This CDR3 comprises 12 residues. Germline V gene data show CDR1 as SNHLY and CDR2 as FYNNEI. The complete variable domain, with remaining parts taken from reference TRBV2 and TRBJ2-2, reads EPEVTQTPSHQVTQMGQEVILRCVPISNHLYFYWYRQILGQKVEFLVSFYNNEISEKSEIFDDQFSVERPDGSNFTLKIRSTKLEDSAMYFCMGHGDTGELFFGEGSRLTVL.

The V gene is TRBV6-1, the J gene TRBJ2-2; the match to TRBD1 covers 9 bases. Looked up from germline, CDR1 is MNHNS and CDR2 is SASEGT. The CDR3 is 14 residues long. With 8 bases clipped from V and 3 bases from J, the junction kept 4 bases outside the gene matches. CDR3 sequence reads: CASRDRAYTGELFF. The CDR3 bases are TGTGCCAGCCGGGACAGGGCTTACACCGGGGAGCTGTTTTTT.

This clonotype was found a few times. The chain links TRBV20-1 to TRBJ1-1, with D possibly being TRBD1 (5 bases). V lost 1 base, J lost 4 bases, and 16 bases lay in between. The CDR3 loop spans 15 amino acids. Germline loops: CDR1 DFQATT, CDR2 SNEGSKA (reference sequence). CDR3 sequence: CSARVGGSAGTEAFF. The DNA of the CDR3 is TGCAGTGCTAGAGTGGGGGGTTCGGCGGGCACTGAAGCTTTCTTT.